This is a list of T cell receptor beta chains from one sample in a study of shared clonotypes between healthy human individuals. Assay used: immunoSEQ multiplex PCR; TCRdb lists only in-frame clones, some missing. The sample yields around 1,000,000 clones, 70% to 80% seen once. Specimen: memory CD4+ T cells from PBMCs. Receptors originate from a man younger than 35 in good health. Some clones in this sample may be carry-over from other donors' samples. Each CDR3 is given with its conserved first and last residue. D genes are given only for firm matches. Expanded clones get a size class; other rows say once, few or many, or leave the size out.

abundance	d_gene	v_gene	j_gene	CDR3aa	CDR3nt
NA	NA	TRBV7-2	TRBJ2-5	CASSTRTVIETQYF	TGTGCCAGCAGCACCCGGACAGTTATAGAGACCCAGTACTTC
once	NA	TRBV6-5	TRBJ2-5	CASRREGGREETQYF	TGTGCCAGCAGACGAGAGGGGGGGAGGGAAGAGACCCAGTACTTC
NA	NA	TRBV28	TRBJ1-4	CASRLGNEKLFF	TGTGCCAGTAGACTGGGTAATGAAAAACTGTTTTTT
NA	NA	TRBV15	TRBJ1-5	CATSEGRSNQSQHF	TGTGCCACCAGCGAGGGGCGGAGCAATCAGTCCCAGCATTTT
once	NA	TRBV5-4	TRBJ1-2	CASSLGPADYGYTF	TGTGCCAGCAGCTTGGGCCCGGCGGACTATGGCTACACCTTC
NA	TRBD1	TRBV2	TRBJ2-3	CASSRTGVDYTDTQYF	TGTGCCAGCAGTCGGACAGGGGTCGACTACACAGATACGCAGTATTTT
few	TRBD2	TRBV7-9	TRBJ2-1	CASSLAGGPHFF	TGTGCCAGCAGCTTGGCGGGAGGGCCTCATTTCTTC
NA	NA	TRBV20-1	TRBJ1-1	CSARAVNEAFF	TGCAGTGCTAGAGCTGTCAATGAAGCTTTCTTT
NA	NA	TRBV12-2	TRBJ1-1	CASRFTSGTANTEAFF	TGTGCAAGTCGCTTCACCTCCGGGACAGCGAACACTGAAGCTTTCTTT
many	TRBD2	TRBV14	TRBJ2-3	CASSRTSGDTQYF	TGTGCCAGCAGCCGGACTAGCGGAGATACGCAGTATTTT
NA	TRBD1	TRBV5-1	TRBJ2-1	CASSGGTGGAGYNEQFF	TGCGCCAGCAGCGGCGGGACAGGGGGCGCGGGGTACAATGAGCAGTTCTTC
NA	TRBD2	TRBV30	TRBJ2-3	CAWAPGLADTDTQYF	TGTGCCTGGGCCCCTGGGCTAGCGGACACAGATACGCAGTATTTT
few	TRBD2	TRBV5-6	TRBJ2-1	CASFSGGRNTDEQFF	TGTGCCAGCTTCTCCGGGGGGAGGAATACCGATGAGCAGTTCTTC
few	TRBD2	TRBV7-8	TRBJ2-7	CASSPRGGHYEQYF	TGTGCCAGCAGCCCACGCGGGGGGCACTACGAGCAGTACTTC
NA	NA	TRBV5-1	TRBJ1-4	CASSLVGNEKLFF	TGCGCCAGCAGCTTGGTGGGGAATGAAAAACTGTTTTTT
NA	NA	TRBV6-1	TRBJ2-3	CASSEWGRGWTDTQYF	TGTGCCAGCAGTGAATGGGGCAGGGGATGGACAGATACGCAGTATTTT
NA	NA	TRBV27	TRBJ2-2	CASSLFRDTGELFF	TGTGCCAGCAGTTTATTTAGGGACACCGGGGAGCTGTTTTTT
NA	TRBD2	TRBV5-1	TRBJ2-5	CASSPGLAGAGETQYF	TGCGCCAGCAGCCCGGGACTAGCGGGAGCGGGTGAGACCCAGTACTTC
many	TRBD2	TRBV6-6	TRBJ2-5	CASRERTGGETQYF	TGTGCCAGCAGAGAACGGACGGGGGGGGAGACCCAGTACTTC
NA	NA	TRBV7-3	TRBJ1-5	CASSYGGGNQPQHF	TGTGCCAGCAGCTACGGGGGTGGCAATCAGCCCCAGCATTTT
NA	NA	TRBV27	TRBJ1-5	CASSPGHRVGQPQHF	TGTGCCAGCAGCCCCGGACACAGGGTTGGTCAGCCCCAGCATTTT
NA	NA	TRBV7-2	TRBJ1-5	CASSLRGAGSQPQHF	TGTGCCAGCAGCTTAAGAGGCGCCGGTAGTCAGCCCCAGCATTTT